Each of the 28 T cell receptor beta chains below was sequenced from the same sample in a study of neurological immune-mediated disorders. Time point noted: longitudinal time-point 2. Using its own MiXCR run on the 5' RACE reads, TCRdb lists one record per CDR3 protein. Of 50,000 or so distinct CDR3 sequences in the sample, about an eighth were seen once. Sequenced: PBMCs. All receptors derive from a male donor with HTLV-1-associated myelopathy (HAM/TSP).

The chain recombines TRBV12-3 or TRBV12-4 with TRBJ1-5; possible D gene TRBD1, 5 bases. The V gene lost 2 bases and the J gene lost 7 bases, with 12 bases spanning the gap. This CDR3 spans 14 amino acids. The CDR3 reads CASSLWGWGQPQHF. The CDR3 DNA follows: TGTGCCAGCAGTTTATGGGGATGGGGCCAGCCCCAGCATTTT.

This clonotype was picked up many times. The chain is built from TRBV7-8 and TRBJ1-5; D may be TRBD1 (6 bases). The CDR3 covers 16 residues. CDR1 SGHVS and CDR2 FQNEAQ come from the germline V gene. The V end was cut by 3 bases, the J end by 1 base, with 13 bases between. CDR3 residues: CASSLTGGVSNQPQHF. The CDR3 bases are TGTGCCAGCAGCTTGACCGGGGGCGTGAGCAATCAGCCCCAGCATTTT.

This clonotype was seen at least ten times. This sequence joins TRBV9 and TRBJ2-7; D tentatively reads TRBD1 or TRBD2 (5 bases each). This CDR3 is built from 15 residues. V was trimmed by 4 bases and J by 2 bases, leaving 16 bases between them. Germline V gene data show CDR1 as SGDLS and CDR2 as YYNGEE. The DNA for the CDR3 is TGTGCCAGCAGCAGGACCGTAGAGGGGACCTACGAGCAGTACTTC. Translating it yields CASSRTVEGTYEQYF.

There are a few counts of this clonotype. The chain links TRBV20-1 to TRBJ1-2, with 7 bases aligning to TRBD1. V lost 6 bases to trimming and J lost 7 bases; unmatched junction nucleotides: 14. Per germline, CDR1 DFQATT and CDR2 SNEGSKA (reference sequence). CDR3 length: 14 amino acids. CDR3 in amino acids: CSAPLGQPNTGYTF. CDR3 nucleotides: TGCAGTGCGCCACTGGGACAGCCTAACACTGGCTACACCTTC.

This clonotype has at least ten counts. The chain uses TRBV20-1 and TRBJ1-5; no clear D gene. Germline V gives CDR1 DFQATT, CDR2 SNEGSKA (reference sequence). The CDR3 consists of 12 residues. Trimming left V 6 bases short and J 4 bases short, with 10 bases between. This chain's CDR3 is CSASPGNQPQHF. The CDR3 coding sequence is TGCAGTGCCAGCCCAGGAAATCAGCCCCAGCATTTT.

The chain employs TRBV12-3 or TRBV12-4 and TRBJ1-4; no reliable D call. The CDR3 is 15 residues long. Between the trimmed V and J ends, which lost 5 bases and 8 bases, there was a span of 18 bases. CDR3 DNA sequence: TGTGCCAGCAGTATCTTGGCCTCTGGTAGCGAAAAACTGTTTTTT. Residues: CASSILASGSEKLFF.

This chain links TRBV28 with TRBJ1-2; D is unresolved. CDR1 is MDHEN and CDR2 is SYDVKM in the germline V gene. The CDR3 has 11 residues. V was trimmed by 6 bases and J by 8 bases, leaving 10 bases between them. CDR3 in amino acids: CASRWNTGYTF. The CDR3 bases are TGTGCCAGCAGGTGGAATACAGGCTACACCTTC.

For the CDR3, the DNA is TGCAGCGCAGGGGAGGGACAGTTCTCCTACGAGCAGTACTTC. Protein: CSAGEGQFSYEQYF. The gene calls are TRBV29-1 and TRBJ2-7, with D possibly being TRBD1 or TRBD2 (7 bases each). Germline V gene data show CDR1 as SQVTM and CDR2 as ANQGSEA. V was pared by 7 bases and J by 0 bases, with 16 bases between. The CDR3 is made up of 14 amino acids.

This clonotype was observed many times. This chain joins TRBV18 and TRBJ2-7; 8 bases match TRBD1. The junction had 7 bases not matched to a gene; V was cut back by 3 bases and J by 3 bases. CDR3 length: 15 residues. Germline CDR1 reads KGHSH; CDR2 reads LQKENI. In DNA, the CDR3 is TGTGCCAGCTCACCTGGATGGGACAGGAGCTACGAGCAGTACTTC. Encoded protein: CASSPGWDRSYEQYF.

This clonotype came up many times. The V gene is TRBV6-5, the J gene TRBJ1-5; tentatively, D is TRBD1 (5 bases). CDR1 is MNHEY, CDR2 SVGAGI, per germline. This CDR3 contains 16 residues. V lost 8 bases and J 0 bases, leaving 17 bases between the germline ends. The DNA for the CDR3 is TGTGCCAGCCAAAAACGGGGGTTCGGTAGCAATCAGCCCCAGCATTTT. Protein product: CASQKRGFGSNQPQHF.

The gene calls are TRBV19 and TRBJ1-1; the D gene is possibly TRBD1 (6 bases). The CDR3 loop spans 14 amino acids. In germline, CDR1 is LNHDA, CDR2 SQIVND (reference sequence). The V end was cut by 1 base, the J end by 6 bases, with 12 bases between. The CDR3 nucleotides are TGTGCCAGTAGTATAGTTGCCAGGGGAGCTGAAGCTTTCTTT. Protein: CASSIVARGAEAFF.

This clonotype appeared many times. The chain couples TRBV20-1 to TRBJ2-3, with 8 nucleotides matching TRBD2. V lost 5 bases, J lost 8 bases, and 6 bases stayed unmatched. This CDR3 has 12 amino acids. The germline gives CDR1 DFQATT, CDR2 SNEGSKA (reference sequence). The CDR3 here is CSAPRGGGTQYF. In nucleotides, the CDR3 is TGCAGTGCTCCTCGGGGGGGCGGTACGCAGTATTTT.

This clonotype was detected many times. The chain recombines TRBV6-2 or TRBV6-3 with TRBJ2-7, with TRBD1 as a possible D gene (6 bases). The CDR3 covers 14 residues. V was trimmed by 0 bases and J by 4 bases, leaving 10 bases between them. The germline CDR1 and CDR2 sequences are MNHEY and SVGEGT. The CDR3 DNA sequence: TGTGCCAGCAGTTACTCAGGGGGACGGTACGAGCAGTACTTC. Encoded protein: CASSYSGGRYEQYF.

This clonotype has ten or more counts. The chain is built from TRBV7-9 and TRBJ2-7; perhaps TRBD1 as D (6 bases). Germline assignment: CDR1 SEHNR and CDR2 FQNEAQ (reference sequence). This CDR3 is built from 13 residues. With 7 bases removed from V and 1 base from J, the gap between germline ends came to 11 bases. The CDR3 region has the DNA TGTGCCAGCATCCAGGACAGATCCTACGAGCAGTACTTC. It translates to CASIQDRSYEQYF.

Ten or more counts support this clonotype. This chain's CDR3 is CSAPPGQEATDTQYF. The DNA for the CDR3 is TGCAGTGCCCCCCCCGGACAGGAAGCAACAGATACGCAGTATTTT. This chain links TRBV20-1 with TRBJ2-3, with 7 bases matching TRBD1. Germline CDR1 DFQATT, CDR2 SNEGSKA (reference sequence). V was clipped by 6 bases and J by 3 bases; unmatched bases: 12. The CDR3 totals 15 residues.

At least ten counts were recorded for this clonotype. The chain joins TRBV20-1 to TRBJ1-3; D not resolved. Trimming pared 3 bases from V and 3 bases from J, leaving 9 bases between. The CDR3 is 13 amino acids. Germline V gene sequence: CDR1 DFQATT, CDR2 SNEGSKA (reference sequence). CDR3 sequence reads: CSARQDGGNTIYF. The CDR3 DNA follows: TGCAGTGCTAGGCAGGATGGTGGAAACACCATATATTTT.

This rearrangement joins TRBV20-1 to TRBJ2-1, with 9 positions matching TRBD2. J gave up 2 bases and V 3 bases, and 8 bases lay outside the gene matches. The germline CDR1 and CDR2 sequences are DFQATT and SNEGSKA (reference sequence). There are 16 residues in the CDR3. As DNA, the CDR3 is TGCAGTGCTAGTACTAGCGGGCCCAATACCTACAATGAGCAGTTCTTC. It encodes CSASTSGPNTYNEQFF.

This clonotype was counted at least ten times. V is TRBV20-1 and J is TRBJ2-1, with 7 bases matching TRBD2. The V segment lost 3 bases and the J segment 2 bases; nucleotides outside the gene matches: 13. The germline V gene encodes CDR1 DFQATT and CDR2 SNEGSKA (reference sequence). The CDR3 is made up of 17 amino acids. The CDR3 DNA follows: TGCAGTGCTAGGGCCCCTGGGGGGGGGTCAACCTACAATGAGCAGTTCTTC. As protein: CSARAPGGGSTYNEQFF.

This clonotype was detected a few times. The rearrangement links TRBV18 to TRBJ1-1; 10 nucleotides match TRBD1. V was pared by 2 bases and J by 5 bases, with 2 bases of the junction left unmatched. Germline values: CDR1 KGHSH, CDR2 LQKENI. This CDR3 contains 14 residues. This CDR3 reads CASSPDRGQTEAFF. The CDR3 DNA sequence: TGTGCCAGCTCACCAGACAGGGGGCAAACTGAAGCTTTCTTT.

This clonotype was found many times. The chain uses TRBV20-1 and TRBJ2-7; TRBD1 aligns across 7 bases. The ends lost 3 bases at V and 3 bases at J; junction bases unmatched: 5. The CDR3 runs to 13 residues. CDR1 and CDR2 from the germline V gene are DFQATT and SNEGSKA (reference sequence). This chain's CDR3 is CSARPGQNYEQYF. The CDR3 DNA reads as TGCAGTGCTAGGCCGGGACAGAACTACGAGCAGTACTTC.

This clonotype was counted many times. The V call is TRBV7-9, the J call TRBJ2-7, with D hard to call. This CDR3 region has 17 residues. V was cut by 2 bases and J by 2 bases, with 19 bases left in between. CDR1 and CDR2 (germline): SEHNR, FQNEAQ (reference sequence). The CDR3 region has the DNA TGTGCCAGCAGCTTACTCGTCCCCCCATCGATTACCTACGAGCAGTACTTC. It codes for CASSLLVPPSITYEQYF. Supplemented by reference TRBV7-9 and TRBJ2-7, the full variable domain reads DTGVSQNPRHKITKRGQNVTFRCDPISEHNRLYWYRQTLGQGPEFLTYFQNEAQLEKSRLLSDRFSAERPKGSFSTLEIQRTEQGDSAMYLCASSLLVPPSITYEQYFGPGTRLTVT.

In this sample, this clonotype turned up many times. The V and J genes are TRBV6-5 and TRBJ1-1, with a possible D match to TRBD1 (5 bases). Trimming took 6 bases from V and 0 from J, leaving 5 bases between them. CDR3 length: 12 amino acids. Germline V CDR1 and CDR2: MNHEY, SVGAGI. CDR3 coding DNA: TGTGCCAGCAGGACAGTGAACACTGAAGCTTTCTTT. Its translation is CASRTVNTEAFF.

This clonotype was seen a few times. The CDR3 protein is CASSIGQGTDTQYF. CDR3 nucleotide sequence: TGTGCCAGCAGCATAGGACAGGGTACAGATACGCAGTATTTT. The chain has TRBV7-9 and TRBJ2-3; 8 bases map to TRBD1. Trimming removed 5 bases from V and 3 bases from J; junction bases left unmatched: 4. Per the germline V gene, CDR1 is SEHNR and CDR2 is FQNEAQ (reference sequence). The CDR3 is made up of 14 amino acids.

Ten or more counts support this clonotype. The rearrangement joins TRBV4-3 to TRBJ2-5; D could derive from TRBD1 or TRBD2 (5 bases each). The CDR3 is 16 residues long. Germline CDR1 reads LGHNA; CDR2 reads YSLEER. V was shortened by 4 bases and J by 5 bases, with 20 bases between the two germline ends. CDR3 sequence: CASSLSGTQGPETQYF. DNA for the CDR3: TGCGCCAGCAGCCTGTCCGGGACCCAGGGCCCGGAGACCCAGTACTTC.

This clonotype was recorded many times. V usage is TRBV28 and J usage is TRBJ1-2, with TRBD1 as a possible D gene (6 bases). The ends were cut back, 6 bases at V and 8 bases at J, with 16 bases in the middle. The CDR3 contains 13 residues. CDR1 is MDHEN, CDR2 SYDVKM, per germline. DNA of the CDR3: TGTGCCAGCAGCTCCGACAGGCCAGAAGGCTACACCTTC. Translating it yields CASSSDRPEGYTF.

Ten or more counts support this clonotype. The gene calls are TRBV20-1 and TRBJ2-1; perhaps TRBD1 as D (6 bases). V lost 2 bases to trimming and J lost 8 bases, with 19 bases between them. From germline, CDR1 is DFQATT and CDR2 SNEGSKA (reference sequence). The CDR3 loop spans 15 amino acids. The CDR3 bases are TGCAGTGCTAGACTAGAGACAGGCGGTTTATATGAGCAGTTCTTC. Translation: CSARLETGGLYEQFF.

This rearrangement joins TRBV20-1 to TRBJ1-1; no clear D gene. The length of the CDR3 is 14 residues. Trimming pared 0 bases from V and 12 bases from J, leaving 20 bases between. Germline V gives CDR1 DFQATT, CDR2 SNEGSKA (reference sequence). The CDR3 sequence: CSARDMARRCSPFF. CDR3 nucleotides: TGCAGTGCTAGAGATATGGCACGGAGGTGTTCGCCTTTCTTT.

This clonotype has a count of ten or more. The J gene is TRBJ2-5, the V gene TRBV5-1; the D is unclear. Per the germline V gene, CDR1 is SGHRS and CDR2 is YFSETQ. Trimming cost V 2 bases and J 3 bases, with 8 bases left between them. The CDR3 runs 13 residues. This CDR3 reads CASSFPGEETQYF. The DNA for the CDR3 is TGCGCCAGCAGCTTCCCGGGCGAAGAGACCCAGTACTTC.